This TCR beta chain is from a study of shared clonotypes between healthy human individuals. Background on the study: Donors had three CD4 naive, three CD4 memory, two CD8 naive and one CD8 memory plate apiece.

The assay used deep level. Clones were sequenced by immunoSEQ multiplex PCR, and TCRdb holds only the in-frame ones, with some missing. This repertoire shows about 2.1 million clones, around 95% found once; its top ten account for about 1.6%. The naive CD8 fraction comprised CD45RO-negative cells positively selected for CCR7 and excluded terminally differentiated effector memory CD45RA+ cells. Each of the donors was a healthy adult who was HIV-negative and had not had a recent acute infection or vaccination. There were only Caucasian adults among the donors, and all lived in Nashville, Tennessee. The CDR3 is 14 residues long. Germline-derived CDR1 and CDR2 are SNHLY and FYNNEI. The V end was cut by 4 bases, the J end by 4 bases, with 14 bases between.

The chain recombines TRBV2 with TRBJ2-7; D possibly corresponds to TRBD1 (6 bases). The material sequenced was naive CD8+ T cells from PBMCs. This TCR was sampled from a young man in good health. Some clones in this sample may be carry-over from other donors' samples. The CDR3 bases are TGTGCCAGCAGTGGAACCGGGACACCTTACGAGCAGTACTTC. It is translated as CASSGTGTPYEQYF. Combining the CDR3 with reference TRBV2 and TRBJ2-7 gives the whole variable domain EPEVTQTPSHQVTQMGQEVILRCVPISNHLYFYWYRQILGQKVEFLVSFYNNEISEKSEIFDDQFSVERPDGSNFTLKIRSTKLEDSAMYFCASSGTGTPYEQYFGPGTRLTVT.